The T cell receptor beta chain under discussion was sequenced for a study of shared clonotypes between healthy human individuals. General observations from the study: Approximately 5.3% was the fraction of naive CD4 clonotypes found shared across several donors.

This CDR3 is built from 16 residues. V lost 4 bases and J 0 bases, leaving 14 bases between the germline ends. The germline CDR1 and CDR2 sequences are LNHDA and SQIVND (reference sequence). On this clone itself: The antigen is not known.

Deep-level running was used for the assay. Data came from immunoSEQ multiplex PCR; TCRdb stores just in-frame clones and leaves some out. Altogether about 330,000 clones are present, approximately 79% being singletons, with the ten largest covering 10%. Memory CD4+ cells were the fraction left after CD45RA+ naive selection. The sequencing input was memory CD4+ T cells sorted from blood. This sample's subset: CD45RA-negative fraction. The V gene is TRBV19, the J gene TRBJ2-3, with a possible D match to TRBD1 (6 bases). The TCR comes from a man younger than 45 in good health. CDR3 bases: TGTGCCAGTAGTACCCTCCGCCAGGGGAGCACAGATACGCAGTATTTT. It yields the protein CASSTLRQGSTDTQYF.